This T cell receptor (beta chain) comes out of a study of tumor-infiltrating lymphocytes in primary liver carcinoma. Germline values: CDR1 SGHTA, CDR2 FQGNSA. This CDR3 is 13 amino acids long. V was clipped by 1 base and J by 5 bases, with 7 bases between them. Reverse transcription of 450 to 500 ng total RNA with a constant-region primer produced TCR beta cDNA. Each TCR beta library was derived from three nested multiplex PCR rounds that employed slightly modified ARM-PCR. Use of TRBV1-TRBV30 forward primers with a C-beta reverse primer characterized the first two PCR rounds, which lasted around 9 cycles each. One entry per CDR3 protein results from TCRdb running MiXCR on the multiplex PCR reads. This sample carries approximately 42,000 distinct CDR3 sequences, roughly 77% of them seen once, and the ten largest clones take around two fifths. The tissue used was unsorted bulk material of about 19-30 mg. RNA and DNA were co-extracted from it with the AllPrep DNA/RNA mini kit.

The origin of this receptor is a woman aged 25 to 39 with primary liver carcinoma and hepatitis B virus infection. Sequencing was carried out using tumor-adjacent normal liver tissue. The chain carries TRBV7-2 and TRBJ2-3, with D hard to call. The CDR3 coding sequence is TGTGCCAGCAGCTTAGACTCTATAGATACGCAGTATTTT. This codes for CASSLDSIDTQYF.